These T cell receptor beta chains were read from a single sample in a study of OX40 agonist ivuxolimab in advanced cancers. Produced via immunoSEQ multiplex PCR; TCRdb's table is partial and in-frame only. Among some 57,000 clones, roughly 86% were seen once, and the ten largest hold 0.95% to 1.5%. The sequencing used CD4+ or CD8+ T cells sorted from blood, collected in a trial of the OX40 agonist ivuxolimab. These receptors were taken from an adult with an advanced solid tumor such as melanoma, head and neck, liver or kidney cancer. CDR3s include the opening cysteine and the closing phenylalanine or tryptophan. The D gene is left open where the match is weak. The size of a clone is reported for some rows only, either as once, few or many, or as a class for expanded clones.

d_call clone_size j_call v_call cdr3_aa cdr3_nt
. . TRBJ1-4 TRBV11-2 CASSLAAGKLFF TGTGCCAGCAGCTTGGCTGCGGGGAAACTGTTTTTT
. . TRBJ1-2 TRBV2 CASSEVRDYGYTF TGTGCCAGCAGTGAAGTTAGGGATTATGGCTACACCTTC
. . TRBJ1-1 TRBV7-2 CASRSGQGTEAFF TGTGCCAGCAGATCGGGCCAAGGGACTGAAGCTTTCTTT
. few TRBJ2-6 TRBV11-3 CASSLARGPGANVLTF TGTGCCAGCAGCTTAGCCCGGGGACCTGGGGCCAACGTCCTGACTTTC
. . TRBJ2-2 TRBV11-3 CASSWAANTGELFF TGTGCCAGCAGCTGGGCAGCGAACACCGGGGAGCTGTTTTTT
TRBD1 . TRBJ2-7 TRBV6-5 CASSYSWDSSYEQYF TGTGCCAGCAGTTACTCTTGGGACAGCTCCTACGAGCAGTACTTC
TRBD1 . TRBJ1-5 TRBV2 CASSVIPGQGTYSNQPQHF TGTGCCAGCAGCGTTATTCCGGGACAGGGGACATATAGCAATCAGCCCCAGCATTTT
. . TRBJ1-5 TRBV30 CAWSVGLGNNQPQHF TGTGCCTGGAGCGTGGGACTCGGGAACAATCAGCCCCAGCATTTT
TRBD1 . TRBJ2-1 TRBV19 CASSMGQGGKNEQFF TGTGCCAGTAGTATGGGACAGGGAGGAAAAAATGAGCAGTTCTTC
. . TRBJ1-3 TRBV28 CASRKEVRGNTIYF TGTGCCAGCAGAAAAGAGGTGCGGGGAAACACCATATATTTT
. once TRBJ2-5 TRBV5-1 CASSRGGRDQETQYF TGCGCCAGCAGCCGGGGAGGTAGGGACCAAGAGACCCAGTACTTC
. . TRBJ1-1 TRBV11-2 CASSLERNTEAFF TGTGCCAGCAGCTTAGAGCGGAACACTGAAGCTTTCTTT
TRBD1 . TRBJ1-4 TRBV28 CASSLPGTGNEKLFF TGTGCCAGCAGTCTCCCCGGGACAGGGAATGAAAAACTGTTTTTT
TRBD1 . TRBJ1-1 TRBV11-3 CASSLGQGAEAFF TGTGCCAGCAGCTTAGGACAGGGGGCTGAAGCTTTCTTT
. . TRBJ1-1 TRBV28 CASSGRGVTEAFF TGTGCCAGCAGTGGGAGGGGCGTCACTGAAGCTTTCTTT